This T cell receptor beta chain stems from a study of blood T cell repertoires in COVID-19. Study-level information: Nucleic acid was either cDNA or gDNA, and it came from T cells, B-cell-depleted T cells, or PBMCs.

Germline V gene lookup returns CDR1 MNHEY and CDR2 SVGAGI. This CDR3 comprises 15 residues. V gave up 4 bases and J gave up 6 bases; unmatched junction bases: 8. Clones were sequenced by immunoSEQ multiplex PCR, and TCRdb holds only the in-frame ones, with some missing. The data contain roughly 76,000 clones, over 85% of them seen just once; the ten biggest clones take up roughly 1.5%. Sequenced: peripheral blood. The gene calls are TRBV6-5 and TRBJ1-5; 8 bases align to TRBD1. This TCR derives from a man aged 50 to 59 with acute or convalescent COVID-19. The DNA for the CDR3 is TGTGCCAGCAGTTCCGAGACAGGGGAAGGTCAGCCCCAGCATTTT. It yields the protein CASSSETGEGQPQHF.